The 9 T cell receptor beta chains in this list originate from one sample, sequenced in a study of CD8 T cells in ankylosing spondylitis. TCRdb analysed the 5' RACE reads with MiXCR anew, one entry per CDR3 protein. The sample holds about 240,000 distinct CDR3 sequences; around 10% are singletons and the top ten take roughly 6.8%. Sequencing used blood, either unsorted or a sorted T cell fraction (not recorded which). These receptors all come from a male donor with ankylosing spondylitis or in good health (not recorded which).

Ten or more counts support this clonotype. This chain links TRBV12-3 or TRBV12-4 with TRBJ2-5; TRBD2 aligns across 8 bases. CDR3 length equals 13 residues. V was pared by 6 bases and J by 2 bases, with 2 bases of the junction left unmatched. The DNA of the CDR3 is TGTGCCAGCAGCGGGACTAGACAAGAGACCCAGTACTTC. Translating gives CASSGTRQETQYF.

This clonotype appeared many times. V gene TRBV5-1 combines with J gene TRBJ1-1; D gene ambiguous. The CDR3 extends over 14 amino acids. Germline V gene data show CDR1 as SGHRS and CDR2 as YFSETQ. V lost 3 bases and J lost 4, with 13 bases in between. The CDR3 spells CASSSVGWGTEAFF. CDR3 nucleotides: TGCGCCAGCAGCTCGGTGGGGTGGGGCACTGAAGCTTTCTTT.

This clonotype occurred many times. This sequence joins TRBV12-3 or TRBV12-4 and TRBJ2-1, with 7 nucleotides matching TRBD2. With V trimmed by 3 bases and J by 8 bases, 7 bases remained unmatched. The CDR3 runs to 14 residues. This chain's CDR3 is CASSFWGGNDEQFF. CDR3 nucleotide sequence: TGTGCCAGCAGTTTTTGGGGGGGTAACGATGAGCAGTTCTTC.

This clonotype has ten or more counts. This chain connects TRBV5-1 to TRBJ2-3, with TRBD2 matching 13 bases. The germline gives CDR1 SGHRS, CDR2 YFSETQ. The V segment lost 2 bases and the J segment 4 bases; nucleotides outside the gene matches: 4. This CDR3 is 16 amino acids long. This CDR3 reads CASSFRTSGRPDTQYF. As DNA, the CDR3 is TGCGCCAGCAGCTTCCGGACTAGCGGGAGACCAGATACGCAGTATTTT. The full variable domain, rest sourced from reference TRBV5-1 and TRBJ2-3, is KAGVTQTPRYLIKTRGQQVTLSCSPISGHRSVSWYQQTPGQGLQFLFEYFSETQRNKGNFPGRFSGRQFSNSRSEMNVSTLELGDSALYLCASSFRTSGRPDTQYFGPGTRLTVL.

Many counts were recorded for this clonotype. This chain links TRBV15 with TRBJ1-2; D gene unclear. The V gene's germline CDR1 is LNHNV and CDR2 YYDKDF (reference sequence). The V end lost 6 bases, the J end lost 4 bases, and 12 bases lay between the germline ends. The CDR3 extends over 13 amino acids. The CDR3 coding sequence is TGTGCCACCAGTTTCCCCAGGACCTATGGCTACACCTTC. Its protein product is CATSFPRTYGYTF.

This clonotype showed up just a few times. The gene calls are TRBV7-9 and TRBJ2-3; no firm D call. The CDR3 totals 11 residues. Germline-derived CDR1 and CDR2 are SEHNR and FQNEAQ (reference sequence). Trimming left V 5 bases short and J 12 bases short, with 12 bases between. The CDR3 sequence is CASSPGTYQYF. The CDR3 DNA reads TGTGCCAGCAGCCCCGGCACCTACCAGTATTTT.

This clonotype was detected only once. Relative to the germline gene, one junction end is altered; a read error may explain this. This rearrangement joins TRBV20-1 to TRBJ2-7; D is perhaps TRBD2 (5 bases). Germline CDR1 is DFQATT and CDR2 is SNEGSKA (reference sequence). The length of the CDR3 is 18 residues. DNA for the CDR3: TGCTGTGCCGAGATACCGGGAACCATGTCATCTCGTTCCTACGAGCAGTACTTC. This encodes CCAEIPGTMSSRSYEQYF.

Concerning this clonotype: This could be a read error, since a much larger clone is one nucleotide away. J is TRBJ2-2 and V is TRBV7-2; D might be TRBD1 or TRBD2, each matching 5 bases. Trimming took 11 bases from V and 3 from J, leaving 13 bases between them. CDR3 length: 13 amino acids. Germline CDR1 and CDR2: SGHTA and FQGNSA. The CDR3 here is CASRGADTGELFF. CDR3 DNA: TGTGCCTCTAGGGGAGCGGACACCGGGGAGCTGTTTTTT.

This clonotype has ten or more counts. The chain combines TRBV7-2 with TRBJ2-3; 15 nucleotides align to TRBD2. This CDR3 has 16 residues. The germline gives CDR1 SGHTA, CDR2 FQGNSA. V trimming: 4 bases; J trimming: 10 bases; junction bases outside the gene matches: 9. As DNA, the CDR3 is TGTGCCAGCAGCTACTCGGGACTAGCGGGAGGTTTTGCGCAGTATTTT. Translated: CASSYSGLAGGFAQYF. The full variable domain, its missing parts supplied by reference TRBV7-2 and TRBJ2-3, is GAGVSQSPSNKVTEKGKDVELRCDPISGHTALYWYRQSLGQGLEFLIYFQGNSAPDKSGLPSDRFSAERTGGSVSTLTIQRTQQEDSAVYLCASSYSGLAGGFAQYFGPGTRLTVL.